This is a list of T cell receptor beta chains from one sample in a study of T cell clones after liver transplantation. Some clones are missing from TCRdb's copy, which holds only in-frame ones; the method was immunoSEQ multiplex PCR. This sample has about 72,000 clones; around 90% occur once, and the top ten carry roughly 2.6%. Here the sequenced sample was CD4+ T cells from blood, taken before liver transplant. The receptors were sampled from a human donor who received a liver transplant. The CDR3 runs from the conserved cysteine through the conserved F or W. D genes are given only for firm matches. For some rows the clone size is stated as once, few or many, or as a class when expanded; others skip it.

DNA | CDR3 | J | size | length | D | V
TGTGCCAGTAGTACACAGCAGGGCGCTGAAGCTTTCTTT | CASSTQQGAEAFF | TRBJ1-1 | medium-sized | 13 | . | TRBV19
TGTGCCATGGGACTAGCGGGAGACGGCGAGCAGTACTTC | CAMGLAGDGEQYF | TRBJ2-7 | . | 13 | TRBD2 | TRBV10-3
TGTGCCAGCAGACGAGGACTGACAGATACGCAGTATTTT | CASRRGLTDTQYF | TRBJ2-3 | . | 13 | . | TRBV2
TGTGCCAGCAGTTTCGGGGCGGGAGGAACCTACGAGCAGTACTTC | CASSFGAGGTYEQYF | TRBJ2-7 | once | 15 | TRBD2 | TRBV27
TGTGCCAGCAGCGAAGGACAGGGCCCTGAAGCTTTCTTT | CASSEGQGPEAFF | TRBJ1-1 | . | 13 | TRBD1 | TRBV6-1
TGCGCCAGCAGCTTGGAAGCTAGCGGGTCGGAGACCCAGTACTTC | CASSLEASGSETQYF | TRBJ2-5 | . | 15 | TRBD2 | TRBV5-1
TGTGCCAGCAGACCCGGACAGGGGAGGCAAGAGACCCAGTACTTC | CASRPGQGRQETQYF | TRBJ2-5 | . | 15 | TRBD1 | TRBV6-5
TGTGCCAGCAGTTTAAGGGACAGGGACACAGATACGCAGTATTTT | CASSLRDRDTDTQYF | TRBJ2-3 | . | 15 | TRBD1 | TRBV28
TGCGCCAGCAGTGGAGGGGTAGCGGGAGTTTCCGAGCAGTACTTC | CASSGGVAGVSEQYF | TRBJ2-7 | . | 15 | TRBD2 | TRBV10-1
TGTGCCAGCAGTTTATCTCACAGGGCAGCTGAAGCTTTCTTT | CASSLSHRAAEAFF | TRBJ1-1 | . | 14 | . | TRBV28
TGTGCCAGCAGTTTGAGTACGACCTTGGGTCGGGAGACCCAGTACTTC | CASSLSTTLGRETQYF | TRBJ2-5 | once | 16 | . | TRBV27
TGTGCCAGTAGTAACCAGAGGAACACTGAAGCTTTCTTT | CASSNQRNTEAFF | TRBJ1-1 | . | 13 | . | TRBV19
TGTGCCAGCTCACCAATCTCGGGATACAATGAGCAGTTCTTC | CASSPISGYNEQFF | TRBJ2-1 | . | 14 | . | TRBV18
TGTGCCAGCAGCGCTTCCTCAGGCCACACCGGGGAGCTGTTTTTT | CASSASSGHTGELFF | TRBJ2-2 | . | 15 | . | TRBV11-3
TGTGCCAGCAGTTACTCTGGGGGTAGGAGCACTGAAGCTTTCTTT | CASSYSGGRSTEAFF | TRBJ1-1 | . | 15 | . | TRBV6-5
TGTGCCAGCAGCCGCGGCACGCGCGGGAGAGATTACTACGAGCAGTACTTC | CASSRGTRGRDYYEQYF | TRBJ2-7 | . | 17 | TRBD2 | TRBV4-2
TGCGCCAGCAGCACACAGGACAGGGACACTGAAGCTTTCTTT | CASSTQDRDTEAFF | TRBJ1-1 | . | 14 | TRBD1 | TRBV5-1
TGCGCCAGCAGCCTAGGGATCGCTAGCGGGCCCACAGATACGCAGTATTTT | CASSLGIASGPTDTQYF | TRBJ2-3 | . | 17 | TRBD2 | TRBV5-1
TGTGCCAGCAGCCCCGGGACAGGGGTTGGCTATGGCTACACCTTC | CASSPGTGVGYGYTF | TRBJ1-2 | . | 15 | TRBD1 | TRBV5-5
TGTGCCAGCAGTGTCTTGTATCGGACAGCCGATGGCTACACCTTC | CASSVLYRTADGYTF | TRBJ1-2 | . | 15 | . | TRBV2
TGTGCCAGCAGCTTAATGGGACCGGACTATGGCTACACCTTC | CASSLMGPDYGYTF | TRBJ1-2 | . | 14 | . | TRBV7-2
TGTGCCAGTACTGCAGGTGGGGATCAGCCCCAGCATTTT | CASTAGGDQPQHF | TRBJ1-5 | . | 13 | . | TRBV19
TGCGCCAGCAGCCCGGGACAGGGGGATCGGAAGTTCTTC | CASSPGQGDRKFF | TRBJ2-1 | . | 13 | TRBD1 | TRBV5-1
TGTGCCAGCAGATCCAGCACAGATACGCAGTATTTT | CASRSSTDTQYF | TRBJ2-3 | . | 12 | . | TRBV28
TGTGCCAGCAGCCCAGTGGGCTACGAGCAGTACTTC | CASSPVGYEQYF | TRBJ2-7 | . | 12 | . | TRBV28
TGTGCCAGCAGCAAAACTAGCGGGAGGTTTGGGAGCTACGAGCAGTACTTC | CASSKTSGRFGSYEQYF | TRBJ2-7 | . | 17 | . | TRBV21-1
TGTGCCAGCAGCTTCGGAAGGACAGGGGTCGAAAAACTGTTTTTT | CASSFGRTGVEKLFF | TRBJ1-4 | . | 15 | TRBD1 | TRBV5-4
TGTGCCATCAAAGAACAGGGGGCGGGATTATCGTTCTTC | CAIKEQGAGLSFF | TRBJ2-1 | . | 13 | TRBD1 | TRBV10-3
TGTGCCAGCTCACCACCTGACAGGGAGACCTACAATGAGCAGTTCTTC | CASSPPDRETYNEQFF | TRBJ2-1 | . | 16 | TRBD1 | TRBV18
TGCGCCAGCAGCCAAGCTAGCGGGAGGGCCAGCAATGAGCAGTTCTTC | CASSQASGRASNEQFF | TRBJ2-1 | . | 16 | TRBD2 | TRBV4-1
TGTGCCAGCAGCTCCTTACTCCAAGAGACCCAGTACTTC | CASSSLLQETQYF | TRBJ2-5 | . | 13 | . | TRBV7-2
TGCGCCAGCAGCCTCTCAGGGAGCGGCGAAAAACTGTTTTTT | CASSLSGSGEKLFF | TRBJ1-4 | . | 14 | . | TRBV5-1
TGTGCCAGCAGCCAAGTCTGGAGTGAAGGATACGAGCAGTACTTC | CASSQVWSEGYEQYF | TRBJ2-7 | . | 15 | . | TRBV4-2
TGTGCCAGCAGTTACTCGAGAAACACTGAAGCTTTCTTT | CASSYSRNTEAFF | TRBJ1-1 | . | 13 | . | TRBV6-5
TGTGCCAGCAGCTTAGTTCCTGAAGCTTTCTTT | CASSLVPEAFF | TRBJ1-1 | . | 11 | . | TRBV7-9
TGTGCCAGTAGTATAGGGCCGACTGAAGCTTTCTTT | CASSIGPTEAFF | TRBJ1-1 | . | 12 | . | TRBV19
TGCAGCGTTGGCGCGAGACAAGCCATCTCCTACGAGCAGTACTTC | CSVGARQAISYEQYF | TRBJ2-7 | . | 15 | . | TRBV29-1
TGTGCCACCAGTAGGGACAGGGGTTACAATGAGCAGTTCTTC | CATSRDRGYNEQFF | TRBJ2-1 | . | 14 | TRBD1 | TRBV15
TGTGCCAGCGCTTGGGGACTAGTGCCCGAGCAGTACTTC | CASAWGLVPEQYF | TRBJ2-7 | . | 13 | TRBD2 | TRBV11-2
TGTGCCAGCAGTAGGTTGGACACGACAGATACGCAGTATTTT | CASSRLDTTDTQYF | TRBJ2-3 | . | 14 | . | TRBV28